This TCR beta chain is from a study of cytomegalovirus exposure and HLA in healthy donors. This clone was counted between two and nine times. Its specificity is unknown. This CDR3 spans 15 amino acids. V was shortened by 5 bases and J by 5 bases, with 20 bases between the two germline ends. Germline V gene sequence: CDR1 SGHRS, CDR2 YFSETQ. Points from the study as a whole: There were over 150 TCR beta chains listed as cytomegalovirus-associated. In a later analysis, common viral pathogens appeared linked to several of the most significant clusters.

Both 60 Vbeta primers and 13 Jbeta primers went into the PCR. Repertoires were generated with immunoSEQ multiplex PCR, while TCRdb's copy carries only in-frame clones and drops some. The sample has some 90,000 clones; 76% are singletons. This receptor was identified in a middle-aged man in good health and CMV-seronegative. The sample was PBMCs. V and J are TRBV5-1 and TRBJ2-7; D may be TRBD2 (6 bases). This CDR3 reads CASSSGGTGFHEQYF. The CDR3 bases are TGCGCCAGCAGTTCCGGCGGGACGGGCTTTCACGAGCAGTACTTC.